This T cell receptor (beta chain) comes out of a study of blood T cell repertoires in COVID-19. Overall study context: Acute and convalescent COVID-19 samples came from the United States, Italy and Spain. Sources were T cells, B-cell-depleted T cells, or PBMCs; the material itself was cDNA or gDNA.

Assay: immunoSEQ multiplex PCR; the TCRdb copy retains only in-frame clones and omits some. The data contain roughly 230,000 clones, roughly 84% of them seen just once; the ten biggest clones take up around 26%. Specimen: peripheral blood. This receptor was identified in a man in his forties with acute or convalescent COVID-19.

The CDR3 sequence is CASSQGLGETQYF. CDR3 coding DNA: TGTGCCAGCAGTCAGGGGTTGGGAGAGACCCAGTACTTC. The chain uses TRBV28 and TRBJ2-5, with D possibly being TRBD1 (6 bases). The germline gives CDR1 MDHEN, CDR2 SYDVKM. V lost 5 bases to trimming and J lost 4 bases, with 11 bases between them. The CDR3 totals 13 residues.